This T cell receptor beta chain comes out of a study of cytomegalovirus exposure and HLA in healthy donors. Study outcomes and limitations: A few chains tied to CMV proved CMV antigen-specific in vitro. Common viral pathogens (according to a later analysis) appeared linked to several of the most significant clusters. Most subjects had HLA-A and HLA-B alleles reportedly predicted accurately by TCR beta sequences.

With 4 bases clipped from V and 5 bases from J, the junction kept 16 bases outside the gene matches. The length of the CDR3 is 17 residues. Germline V gene sequence: CDR1 SGHDT, CDR2 YYEEEE. Researchers ran the PCR with 60 Vbeta and 13 Jbeta primers. Sequencing used immunoSEQ multiplex PCR; TCRdb keeps in-frame clones, though not all of them. In the table there are some 150,000 clones, approximately 84% of which are singletons. About this clone: What it recognizes is unknown.

The clonotype was recovered from a man aged 30 to 39 in good health and CMV-seropositive. This chain uses TRBV5-6 with TRBJ2-3, with TRBD2 matching over 7 bases. Sequencing was carried out using PBMCs. CDR3 sequence: CASSPLGAGVVGDTQYF. The DNA for the CDR3 is TGTGCCAGCAGCCCGTTAGGGGCGGGAGTAGTAGGAGATACGCAGTATTTT.